This TCR beta chain stems from a study of blood T cell repertoires in COVID-19 (dated by TCRdb to the early 2020s). Regarding the research as a whole: The collaborator samples originated in the United States, Italy and Spain and spanned the acute and convalescent phases of COVID-19. The material from the prospective study consisted of cDNA or gDNA derived from T cells, B-cell-depleted T cells, or PBMCs. The dataset comprised deeply sampled blood TCRbeta repertoires from subjects exposed to, actively infected with, or recovered from COVID-19. The repertoires were released in a freely available public database meant as a resource for research on the immune response to SARS-CoV-2. The samples were drawn from two sources: the first 160 participants of the ongoing ImmuneRACE study, and fewer than 1,500 subjects contributed by 6 global collaborators. A de-identified subject ID, COVID-19 status, age in years and sex were almost always included in the sample metadata. Where HLA class I and class II types were available, the types were taken from metadata supplied by the sample provider, not from assay-based typing. General conclusions and limits of the study: How much clinical and demographic metadata was included differed by source and by participant, and the metadata was provided uncurated.

TCRbeta CDR3 regions were amplified from genomic DNA using the immunoSEQ Assay, a bias-controlled multiplex PCR. The published analysis was carried out like this. Nucleated cell counts per sample were estimated from amplification of reference gene primers within the assay. To quantify the absolute abundance of each unique TCRbeta CDR3 rearrangement, sequence reads were collapsed and filtered. For each sample, productive Simpson clonality was calculated as the square root of Simpson's diversity index across productive rearrangements. In its TCRdb copy, this immuneACCESS table keeps in-frame sequences only and misses some clones. Where compared with another copy, unresolved V genes explain less than half of these, and the others have no known cause. Clone size and the V and J calls come from that table; the DNA yielded D and trimming. This sample holds roughly 170,000 clones; around 85% were observed only once. The top ten clones comprise roughly 1.3% of the sample.

Sequences LNHDA (CDR1) and SQIVND (CDR2) are obtained from the germline V gene (reference sequence). The CDR3 starts with the cysteine, ends with the phenylalanine, and has 14 residues. This entry keeps only the CDR3 DNA: 42 bases, framed from base 1. V drops 6 bases and J drops 2 bases, leaving 11 bases in between. This clone appeared once. Its binding antigen is unknown. Per-base quality was not reported, and no clone a single base away is much larger than it. A second Seattle source provided samples from volunteer blood donors who had recovered from COVID-19. Each collaborating institution followed its own protocols to collect whole blood in K2EDTA tubes. Collaborator samples were shipped for TCRbeta analysis as frozen whole blood, isolated PBMCs, or DNA extracted from either sample type.

The chain is assembled from TRBV19 and TRBJ2-1; TRBD1 is possibly the D segment (7 matching bases). The receptor comes from a man aged 60 to 75 who had recovered from COVID-19. The specimen was peripheral blood. The bases read TGTGCCAGTAGGGAGGGGGCAACCTACAATGAGCAGTTCTTC. This sequence encodes CASREGATYNEQFF.